This entry describes one T cell receptor beta chain. The antigen remains undetermined. This entry comes from a study of cytomegalovirus exposure and HLA in healthy donors. Study-level findings and limits: In most subjects, TCR beta sequences reportedly gave accurate predictions of HLA-A and HLA-B alleles. Most of the TCR beta V segments (in an earlier analysis) were productive either about 90% or about 30% of the time.

This CDR3 region has 14 residues. Germline V gives CDR1 SGHRS, CDR2 YFSETQ. V lost 4 bases and J lost 4; bases outside the gene matches: 7. Each donor was nominally healthy when sampled (though unrecorded immune exposures were likely). The PCR employed 60 Vbeta primers together with 13 Jbeta primers. Assay used: immunoSEQ multiplex PCR; TCRdb lists only in-frame clones, some missing. Here the sample spans some 110,000 clones, roughly 68% being singletons. Sequencing used PBMCs. The chain joins TRBV5-1 to TRBJ1-1; 7 nucleotides align to TRBD1. The receptor comes from a man in his thirties or forties in good health and CMV-seropositive. CDR3 sequence (DNA): TGCGCCAGCAGCGTGACAGGGTACGGCACTGAAGCTTTCTTT. This gives the protein CASSVTGYGTEAFF.